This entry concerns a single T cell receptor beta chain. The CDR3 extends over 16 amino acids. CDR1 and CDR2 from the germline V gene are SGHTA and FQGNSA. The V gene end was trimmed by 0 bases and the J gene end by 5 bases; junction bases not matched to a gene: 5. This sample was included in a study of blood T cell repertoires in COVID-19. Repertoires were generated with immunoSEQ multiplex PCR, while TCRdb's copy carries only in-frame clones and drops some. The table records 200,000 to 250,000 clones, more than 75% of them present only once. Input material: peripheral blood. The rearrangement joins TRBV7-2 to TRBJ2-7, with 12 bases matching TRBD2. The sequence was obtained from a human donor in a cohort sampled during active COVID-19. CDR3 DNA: TGTGCCAGCAGCTTAGCGGCGACTAGCGGGGGCCACGAGCAGTACTTC. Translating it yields CASSLAATSGGHEQYF.